Listed below are T cell receptor beta chains from one sample, sequenced in a study of cytomegalovirus exposure and HLA in healthy donors. Method: immunoSEQ multiplex PCR; TCRdb's copy keeps in-frame clones and lacks some. The table lists around 190,000 clones, around 67% of them singletons. Sequencing input: PBMCs. The receptors were sampled from a woman aged 25 to 39 in good health and CMV-seropositive. Each CDR3 is given with its conserved first and last residue. D genes are given only for firm matches. Some rows have no size entry. The others give once, few or many, or a class for an expanded clone.

size: once; D: NA; J: TRBJ2-7; V: TRBV28; DNA: TGTGCCAGCAGTCGACCCCCCGGGGGCTACGAGCAGTACTTC; CDR3: CASSRPPGGYEQYF
size: NA; D: NA; J: TRBJ2-7; V: TRBV28; DNA: TGTGCCAGCAGACAGGGTGCCTACGAGCAGTACTTC; CDR3: CASRQGAYEQYF
size: few; D: NA; J: TRBJ1-5; V: TRBV28; DNA: TGTGCCAGCAGTTCCTGGGAGGGAGAAGGGGGCAATCAGCCCCAGCATTTT; CDR3: CASSSWEGEGGNQPQHF
size: NA; D: TRBD2; J: TRBJ2-5; V: TRBV28; DNA: TGTGCCAGCAGTTTGTACGGGAGGCTAGAGACCCAGTACTTC; CDR3: CASSLYGRLETQYF
size: NA; D: TRBD2; J: TRBJ2-7; V: TRBV5-4; DNA: TGTGCCAGCAGCCCTCCTCGAAGCGGGAGTAAGGTAACCTACGAGCAGTACTTC; CDR3: CASSPPRSGSKVTYEQYF
size: NA; D: TRBD2; J: TRBJ2-3; V: TRBV10-1; DNA: TGCGCCAGCAGTGAGGGGACTAGCGCAGATACGCAGTATTTT; CDR3: CASSEGTSADTQYF
size: NA; D: NA; J: TRBJ1-2; V: TRBV6-5; DNA: TGTGCCAGCAGACAGGGATACGGCTACACCTTC; CDR3: CASRQGYGYTF
size: NA; D: NA; J: TRBJ2-2; V: TRBV11-2; DNA: TGTGCCAGCAGCTTTAGAGGGTTCACCGGGGAGCTGTTTTTT; CDR3: CASSFRGFTGELFF
size: NA; D: TRBD2; J: TRBJ2-7; V: TRBV12-5; DNA: TGTGCTAGTGGGAACCGAGCATTAGAACTAGCGGGAGGCTCCTACGAGCAGTACTTC; CDR3: CASGNRALELAGGSYEQYF
size: NA; D: TRBD1; J: TRBJ1-2; V: TRBV19; DNA: TGTGCCAGTAGTACTAGACAGGGGGATGGCTACACCTTC; CDR3: CASSTRQGDGYTF
size: NA; D: NA; J: TRBJ1-5; V: TRBV6-5; DNA: TGTGCCAGCAGTTACGGGGGCACGGGCCAGCCCCAGCATTTT; CDR3: CASSYGGTGQPQHF
size: NA; D: TRBD1; J: TRBJ1-5; V: TRBV5-6; DNA: TGTGCCAGCAGCTCGGACAGGAGCAATCAGCCCCAGCATTTT; CDR3: CASSSDRSNQPQHF
size: NA; D: TRBD1; J: TRBJ1-2; V: TRBV11-2; DNA: TGTGCCAGCAGCTTAGGACCAAAGACAGGGCTTGCTTATGGCTACACCTTC; CDR3: CASSLGPKTGLAYGYTF